These 10 T cell receptor beta chains came from one sample sequenced in a study of cytomegalovirus exposure and HLA in healthy donors. 13 Jbeta primers and 60 Vbeta primers were used for the PCR. Assay: immunoSEQ multiplex PCR; the TCRdb copy retains only in-frame clones and omits some. This sample yields about 94,000 clones, of which just under 80% are seen a single time; around 3.8% belongs to the top ten. The sample taken for sequencing was PBMCs. Receptor source: a woman aged 40 to 50 in good health and CMV-seronegative.

Turning to this clone: Different DNA sequences within this sample yield the same CDR3. This chain joins TRBV6-5 and TRBJ1-1; D unclear. Germline V lookup: CDR1 MNHEY, CDR2 SVGAGI. Between the trimmed V and J ends, which lost 3 bases and 1 base, there was a span of 6 bases. The CDR3 runs 13 residues. CDR3 amino acids: CASSYPGNTEAFF. CDR3 DNA: TGTGCCAGCAGTTATCCGGGGAACACTGAAGCTTTCTTT.

The chain has TRBV10-3 and TRBJ2-3; 14 bases agree with TRBD2. J was trimmed by 5 bases and V by 6 bases; bases with no gene match: 4. This CDR3 spans 15 amino acids. The germline V gene encodes CDR1 ENHRY and CDR2 SYGVKD. CDR3: CAIRTSGGAGDTQYF. CDR3 nucleotides: TGTGCCATCAGGACTAGCGGGGGGGCCGGAGATACGCAGTATTTT.

The sample holds a few counts of this clone. V gene TRBV10-3 combines with J gene TRBJ1-6; maybe TRBD1 (6 bases). The germline V and J ends were trimmed by 6 bases and 4 bases, with 10 bases remaining between them. The CDR3 runs to 14 residues. CDR1 is ENHRY, CDR2 SYGVKD, per germline. CDR3 in amino acids: CAIRETGYNSPLHF. Here the CDR3 DNA reads TGTGCCATCAGGGAGACAGGTTATAATTCACCCCTCCACTTT.

V is TRBV5-4 and J is TRBJ2-7; 9 positions agree with TRBD2. J gave up 1 base and V 0 bases, and 8 bases lay outside the gene matches. The CDR3 sequence is 17 residues long. Germline V gives CDR1 SGHNT, CDR2 YYREEE (reference sequence). CDR3 coding DNA: TGTGCCAGCAGCTTGGCTAGGGACAGCGGGGGGTCCTACGAGCAGTACTTC. This translates into CASSLARDSGGSYEQYF.

CDR3 sequence (DNA): TGTGCCAGTACCCCGCCAGGGGGACCCGGGGAGCTGTTTTTT. As protein: CASTPPGGPGELFF. The gene calls are TRBV19 and TRBJ2-2; 7 bases agree with TRBD1. This CDR3 is built from 14 residues. J lost 6 bases, V lost 7 bases, and 8 bases had no gene match. Per the germline V gene, CDR1 is LNHDA and CDR2 is SQIVND (reference sequence).

The rearrangement joins TRBV29-1 to TRBJ2-5; possibly TRBD2 for D (5 bases). CDR1 and CDR2 from the germline V gene are SQVTM and ANQGSEA. V dropped 6 bases and J dropped 4 bases, with 15 bases sitting between them. CDR3 size: 13 residues. In DNA, the CDR3 is TGCAGCGTAGCCGGGATCCTCGGAGAGACCCAGTACTTC. Protein sequence: CSVAGILGETQYF.

This chain connects TRBV9 to TRBJ2-3, with 9 bases identical to TRBD2. This CDR3 comprises 17 residues. Germline CDR1 SGDLS, CDR2 YYNGEE. V shed 3 bases, J shed 6 bases, and the junction held 14 bases outside the gene matches. This CDR3 is CASSANLGTSSADTQYF. Written as DNA, the CDR3 is TGTGCCAGCAGCGCGAACCTCGGGACTAGCTCAGCGGATACGCAGTATTTT.

The chain employs TRBV19 and TRBJ1-2; 7 nucleotides align to TRBD1. Germline trimming cut 0 bases from V and 4 bases from J; bases unmatched to any gene: 11. The germline V gene encodes CDR1 LNHDA and CDR2 SQIVND (reference sequence). The CDR3 has 17 amino acids. This CDR3 reads CASSIDQPPGDSYGYTF. In nucleotides, the CDR3 is TGTGCCAGTAGTATAGATCAACCGCCCGGGGACAGCTATGGCTACACCTTC.

The chain employs TRBV7-9 and TRBJ1-5; possible D gene TRBD1, 6 bases. Trimming removed 1 base at V and 6 bases at J, with 10 bases between. This CDR3 contains 14 residues. Germline V gives CDR1 SEHNR, CDR2 FQNEAQ (reference sequence). The DNA of the CDR3 is TGTGCCAGCAGCTTAGGGACAGTCTCTCAGCCCCAGCATTTT. This gives the protein CASSLGTVSQPQHF.

The chain employs TRBV5-1 and TRBJ1-6, with 8 bases identical to TRBD1. There are 14 residues in the CDR3. CDR1 and CDR2 from the germline V gene are SGHRS and YFSETQ. The V segment lost 4 bases and the J segment 8 bases; nucleotides outside the gene matches: 5. The DNA for the CDR3 is TGCGCCAGCAGCAACGGACAGGGCGATTCACCCCTCCACTTT. Amino acid sequence: CASSNGQGDSPLHF.